These 29 T cell receptor beta chains came from one sample sequenced in a study of T cell responses to AZD1222 COVID-19 vaccine. TCRdb's table, derived via immunoSEQ multiplex PCR, lists solely in-frame clones and lacks some. In the table there are about 120,000 clones, 92% of which are singletons. The sequencing here drew on peripheral blood, taken on day 0 of AZD1222 vaccination. The receptors derive from an adult in good health.

CDR3: CASSSQVRGYEQYF. The CDR3 nucleotides read TGTGCCAGCAGCTCCCAAGTTCGAGGCTACGAGCAGTACTTC. This sequence joins TRBV5-6 and TRBJ2-7, with D unclear. The CDR3 has 14 amino acids. V was trimmed by 3 bases and J by 3 bases, leaving 13 bases between them. CDR1 is SGHDT and CDR2 is YYEEEE in the germline V gene. Looking up the rest from reference TRBV5-6 and TRBJ2-7 gives the full variable domain: DAGVTQSPTHLIKTRGQQVTLRCSPKSGHDTVSWYQQALGQGPQFIFQYYEEEERQRGNFPDRFSGHQFPNYSSELNVNALLLGDSALYLCASSSQVRGYEQYFGPGTRLTVT.

CDR3 residues: CASSLDGASVDTQYF. Written as DNA, the CDR3 is TGCGCCAGCAGCTTGGACGGGGCCAGTGTAGATACGCAGTATTTT. V gene TRBV5-1 combines with J gene TRBJ2-3, with D perhaps TRBD1 or TRBD2 (5 bases each). Germline lookup yields CDR1 SGHRS and CDR2 YFSETQ. V shed 0 bases and J shed 5 bases, with 13 bases lying between them. This CDR3 comprises 15 residues.

The chain has TRBV9 and TRBJ2-7; D remains unclear. The germline V gene has CDR1 SGDLS and CDR2 YYNGEE. V gave up 0 bases and J gave up 3 bases, with 10 bases separating them. The CDR3 is 14 residues long. CDR3 nucleotides: TGTGCCAGCAGCGTAGGGATACAAGGCTACGAGCAGTACTTC. Protein sequence: CASSVGIQGYEQYF.

This clone was seen only once. V is TRBV10-3 and J is TRBJ2-7, with a possible D match to TRBD1 (6 bases). The CDR3 extends over 13 amino acids. Deletions cut 7 bases from V and 5 bases from J, with 15 bases between. Germline CDR1 reads ENHRY; CDR2 reads SYGVKD. Here the CDR3 reads CAIIQDSQNEQYF. The DNA of the CDR3 is TGTGCCATCATCCAGGACAGTCAGAACGAGCAGTACTTC.

The V gene is TRBV11-3, the J gene TRBJ2-1; TRBD2 matches at 10 bases. Germline CDR1 and CDR2: SGHNT and YENEEA. Trimming cost V 1 base and J 6 bases; bases outside gene matches: 3. The CDR3 is 15 amino acids. CDR3 DNA sequence: TGTGCCAGCAGCTTAGGAGCGGGAGGGCTCAATGAGCAGTTCTTC. It yields the protein CASSLGAGGLNEQFF.

The chain employs TRBV15 and TRBJ1-2; no reliable D call. The CDR3 is 13 residues long. The V and J ends lost 3 bases and 3 bases respectively, with 8 bases between them. Germline V CDR1 and CDR2: LNHNV, YYDKDF (reference sequence). The CDR3 spells CATSSVPHYGYTF. The CDR3, as DNA: TGTGCCACCAGCAGCGTCCCCCACTATGGCTACACCTTC. Filled out from reference TRBV15 and TRBJ1-2, the complete variable domain reads DAMVIQNPRYQVTQFGKPVTLSCSQTLNHNVMYWYQQKSSQAPKLLFHYYDKDFNNEADTPDNFQSRRPNTSFCFLDIRSPGLGDTAMYLCATSSVPHYGYTFGSGTRLTVV.

The gene calls are TRBV10-3 and TRBJ1-2, with a weak D call TRBD1 (6 bases). Germline assignment: CDR1 ENHRY and CDR2 SYGVKD. This CDR3 region has 17 residues. V was clipped by 0 bases and J by 4 bases, with 18 bases between them. The CDR3 DNA sequence: TGTGCCATCAGTGAGTCTTTGGCAGGGGAGATAGGCTATGGCTACACCTTC. Residues: CAISESLAGEIGYGYTF.

The rearrangement uses TRBV7-9 and TRBJ2-1; TRBD1 agrees at 7 bases. The V and J ends lost 5 bases and 1 base, in that order; junction bases with no gene match: 8. CDR3 length equals 16 residues. Per the germline V gene, CDR1 is SEHNR and CDR2 is FQNEAQ (reference sequence). CDR3 in amino acids: CASSLRGTESYNEQFF. For the CDR3, the DNA is TGTGCCAGCAGCCTGCGAGGGACAGAATCCTACAATGAGCAGTTCTTC.

This clone has more than one count but fewer than ten. V and J are TRBV28 and TRBJ1-6; no reliable D call. V was trimmed by 7 bases and J by 7 bases, leaving 20 bases between them. Germline CDR1 reads MDHEN; CDR2 reads SYDVKM. This CDR3 is built from 16 residues. CDR3 nucleotide sequence: TGTGCCAGCACCTACTCCTCGGCAGGCAGGAATTCACCCCTCCACTTT. This sequence encodes CASTYSSAGRNSPLHF.

The V gene is TRBV9, the J gene TRBJ1-2; 8 bases are a match to TRBD1. Germline lookup yields CDR1 SGDLS and CDR2 YYNGEE. J was trimmed by 3 bases and V by 3 bases; bases with no gene match: 7. The CDR3 loop spans 15 amino acids. The CDR3 bases are TGTGCCAGCAGCGGGGACAGGTCGAGACACTATGGCTACACCTTC. Encoded protein: CASSGDRSRHYGYTF.

The chain carries TRBV10-3 and TRBJ1-1; TRBD1 is a possible D gene (6 bases). Germline-derived CDR1 and CDR2 are ENHRY and SYGVKD. The V end lost 2 bases, the J end lost 0 bases, and 13 bases lay between the germline ends. The CDR3 consists of 16 residues. CDR3 DNA sequence: TGTGCCATCAGTGAGACTGGACAGACAATGAACACTGAAGCTTTCTTT. This translates into CAISETGQTMNTEAFF.

The chain employs TRBV2 and TRBJ2-1, with D unresolved. The CDR3 loop spans 13 amino acids. Germline loops: CDR1 SNHLY, CDR2 FYNNEI. V lost 7 bases and J lost 6, with 13 bases in between. CDR3 nucleotide sequence: TGTGCCAGCACGGCAACCTCGGGCAATGAGCAGTTCTTC. The encoded protein is CASTATSGNEQFF.

The rearrangement links TRBV7-6 to TRBJ2-5, with 12 bases that match TRBD2. Germline loops: CDR1 SGHVS, CDR2 FNYEAQ. The V and J ends lost 4 bases and 4 bases, in that order; junction bases with no gene match: 13. This CDR3 region has 18 residues. The CDR3: CASSYMSSGRVTGETQYF. For the CDR3, the DNA is TGTGCCAGCAGCTATATGTCTAGCGGGAGGGTGACGGGAGAGACCCAGTACTTC.

The rearrangement links TRBV12-5 to TRBJ1-2, with TRBD1 matching over 11 bases. Germline loops: CDR1 LGHNT, CDR2 FRNRAP. Losses at the gene ends were 3 bases for V and 5 bases for J; bases not matched to a gene: 2. CDR3 length equals 14 residues. CDR3 amino acids: CASGLGTGGYGYTF. In DNA form, the CDR3 reads TGTGCTAGTGGTTTAGGGACAGGGGGTTATGGCTACACCTTC.

This clone occurred once. V is TRBV19 and J is TRBJ2-1; D is tentatively TRBD1 or TRBD2 (5 bases each). CDR1 and CDR2 (germline): LNHDA, SQIVND (reference sequence). V was pared by 3 bases and J by 8 bases, with 14 bases between. CDR3 length: 14 residues. This CDR3 reads CASSMGTQGYEQFF. In DNA, the CDR3 is TGTGCCAGTAGTATGGGGACCCAAGGCTATGAGCAGTTCTTC.

V is TRBV30 and J is TRBJ2-5; D is perhaps TRBD2 (5 bases). Per the germline V gene, CDR1 is GTSNPN and CDR2 is SVGIG (reference sequence). The V and J ends lost 0 bases and 4 bases respectively, with 9 bases between them. The CDR3 sequence is 13 residues long. The CDR3 loop is CAWSVLGAETQYF. CDR3 DNA: TGTGCCTGGAGTGTGCTGGGAGCAGAGACCCAGTACTTC.

The chain uses TRBV28 and TRBJ2-3; TRBD1 matches at 8 bases. The CDR3 is 15 amino acids. Germline CDR1 is MDHEN and CDR2 is SYDVKM. V gave up 6 bases and J gave up 5 bases; unmatched junction bases: 10. The chain's CDR3 is CASSPRDRYKDTQYF. CDR3 DNA sequence: TGTGCCAGCAGCCCCCGGGACAGGTACAAAGATACGCAGTATTTT.

CDR3 residues: CASSVRGFNQPQHF. CDR3 nucleotide sequence: TGTGCCAGTAGTGTCCGGGGCTTCAATCAGCCCCAGCATTTT. V gene TRBV19 combines with J gene TRBJ1-5, with D perhaps TRBD1 (5 bases). The V and J ends lost 5 bases and 3 bases respectively, with 11 bases between them. Germline V gene sequence: CDR1 LNHDA, CDR2 SQIVND (reference sequence). CDR3 length: 14 amino acids.

This chain joins TRBV11-2 and TRBJ2-3; possibly TRBD1 for D (5 bases). The length of the CDR3 is 17 residues. CDR1 is SGHAT, CDR2 FQNNGV, per germline. V lost 3 bases and J lost 4, with 20 bases in between. The DNA of the CDR3 is TGTGCCAGCAGCTTGGGGCTTAGGCTCTTAGGTTCAGATACGCAGTATTTT. Translating it yields CASSLGLRLLGSDTQYF.

This clone was observed a handful of times. The CDR3 nucleotides are TGCGCCAGCAGTGATTCCCGGCTAGCGGGAACCACCGGGGAGCTGTTTTTT. It translates to CASSDSRLAGTTGELFF. The chain has TRBV10-1 and TRBJ2-2; 9 nucleotides align to TRBD2. The junction had 9 bases not matched to a gene; V was cut back by 3 bases and J by 4 bases. Looked up from germline, CDR1 is WNHNN and CDR2 is SYGVQD (reference sequence). This CDR3 is built from 17 residues.

V usage is TRBV29-1 and J usage is TRBJ2-1, with 7 bases identical to TRBD2. Germline V lookup: CDR1 SQVTM, CDR2 ANQGSEA. V dropped 7 bases and J dropped 6; count of bases not matched to a gene: 9. This CDR3 has 13 amino acids. CDR3: CSGRAPGGNEQFF. In nucleotides, the CDR3 is TGCAGCGGCCGGGCTCCGGGGGGCAATGAGCAGTTCTTC.

The chain is built from TRBV6-2 or TRBV6-3 and TRBJ2-2; TRBD1 or TRBD2 may be the D gene (5 bases each). The CDR3 extends over 15 amino acids. Trimming cost V 2 bases and J 3 bases, with 10 bases left between them. The germline gives CDR1 MNHEY, CDR2 SVGEGT. The CDR3 sequence is CASSYRQGDTGELFF. The CDR3 bases are TGTGCCAGCAGTTACCGGCAGGGAGACACCGGGGAGCTGTTTTTT.

The chain joins TRBV5-1 to TRBJ1-1; no clear D. The ends were cut back, 3 bases at V and 0 bases at J, with 12 bases in the middle. The CDR3 runs 15 residues. CDR1 is SGHRS, CDR2 YFSETQ, per germline. For the CDR3, the DNA is TGCGCCAGCAGCTCCACACCACAGATGAACACTGAAGCTTTCTTT. Translation gives CASSSTPQMNTEAFF.

The chain's CDR3 is CASSYGTGNQPQHF. The CDR3, as DNA: TGTGCCAGCAGTTATGGGACAGGCAATCAGCCCCAGCATTTT. This chain uses TRBV28 with TRBJ1-5; 7 bases agree with TRBD1. V trimming: 4 bases; J trimming: 2 bases; junction bases outside the gene matches: 2. The germline gives CDR1 MDHEN, CDR2 SYDVKM. The length of the CDR3 is 14 residues.

The chain uses TRBV24-1 and TRBJ2-7; D might be TRBD1 (5 bases). Trimming pared 10 bases from V and 3 bases from J, leaving 27 bases between. Per the germline V gene, CDR1 is KGHDR and CDR2 is SFDVKD. The CDR3 is made up of 17 amino acids. Here the CDR3 reads CATREPTFREGDYEQYF. As DNA, the CDR3 is TGTGCCACAAGAGAACCCACCTTCAGGGAAGGAGACTACGAGCAGTACTTC.

The genes are TRBV11-2 and TRBJ1-2; D may be TRBD1 (6 bases). The CDR3 spans 15 residues. Trimming shortened V by 5 bases and J by 7 bases, and 20 bases separated the two germline ends. CDR1 and CDR2 (germline): SGHAT, FQNNGV. The CDR3 is CASSQGVGGASGYTF. The CDR3 DNA sequence: TGTGCCAGCAGCCAGGGAGTGGGGGGGGCCTCTGGCTACACCTTC.

This chain uses TRBV29-1 with TRBJ2-7, with TRBD1 matching 9 bases. This CDR3 has 14 residues. V gave up 6 bases and J gave up 7 bases; unmatched junction bases: 13. The germline V gene encodes CDR1 SQVTM and CDR2 ANQGSEA. This CDR3 is CSVRVGQGSREQYF. The CDR3 DNA reads as TGCAGCGTCCGCGTGGGACAGGGAAGCAGAGAGCAGTACTTC.

The chain carries TRBV4-3 and TRBJ2-7, with a possible D match to TRBD2 (6 bases). This CDR3 is 15 amino acids long. With 0 bases removed from V and 2 bases from J, the gap between germline ends came to 11 bases. The germline V gene encodes CDR1 LGHNA and CDR2 YSLEER. CDR3 region: CASSQEGTPAYEQYF. The CDR3 DNA reads as TGCGCCAGCAGCCAAGAGGGGACTCCTGCCTACGAGCAGTACTTC.

The rearrangement links TRBV6-5 to TRBJ2-1; D possibly corresponds to TRBD1 (5 bases). The CDR3 covers 11 residues. The ends were cut back, 6 bases at V and 9 bases at J, with 9 bases in the middle. CDR1 and CDR2 from the germline V gene are MNHEY and SVGAGI. The DNA of the CDR3 is TGTGCCAGCAGGGGGCCTACTGAGCAGTTCTTC. Protein: CASRGPTEQFF.